This T cell receptor beta chain was found in a study of blood T cell repertoires in COVID-19 (dated by TCRdb to about 2020). Study-level background: Samples from collaborators originated in the United States, Italy and Spain and spanned both the acute and convalescent phases of COVID-19. Samples were obtained from the ongoing ImmuneRACE study (first 160 participants) and from 1,254 subjects provided by 6 global collaborators. Where available, HLA class I and class II types were obtained from metadata supplied by the sample provider rather than from assay-based typing. The repertoires were released in a freely available public database intended as a resource for research on the immune response to SARS-CoV-2. The material from the prospective study consisted of cDNA or gDNA derived from T cells, B-cell-depleted T cells, or PBMCs. The dataset comprised deeply sampled blood TCRbeta repertoires from subjects exposed to, actively infected with, or recovered from COVID-19. The sample metadata nearly always contained a de-identified subject ID, COVID-19 status, age in years and sex. What the authors observed across the whole study: The quantity of clinical and demographic metadata differed by source and by participant and was supplied without curation.

TCRbeta CDR3 regions were amplified from genomic DNA using the immunoSEQ Assay, a bias-controlled multiplex PCR. Turning to the authors' computational methods: Within the assay, amplification of reference gene primers was used to estimate how many nucleated cells each sample contained. To quantify the absolute abundance of each unique TCRbeta CDR3 rearrangement, sequence reads were collapsed and filtered. For each sample, productive Simpson clonality was calculated as the square root of Simpson's diversity index over productive rearrangements. TCRdb took over this immuneACCESS table, retaining in-frame rearrangements with V and J assigned. Such tables are incomplete; in checked studies, under half of the missing clones stem from an unresolved V gene, and the remainder is unexplained. That table gives V, J and clone size, and the DNA gave D and trimming. The table for this sample lists 55,000 to 70,000 clones; around nine tenths of them were counted only once. The top ten hold 20% to 25% of the sample.

Turning to this clone: The antigen it recognizes is unknown. Base qualities are not recorded, but no much larger clone differs from it by a single base.

The germline V gene supplies CDR1 SNHLY and CDR2 FYNNEI. Germline trimming amounts to 6 bases on V and 2 bases on J, with 5 as the count of junction bases outside the gene matches. The cysteine opens and the phenylalanine closes a CDR3 of 15 amino acids. Just the 45-base CDR3 DNA is kept, in frame starting at base 1. Whole blood was collected in K2EDTA tubes by collaborating institutions according to the institutions' own protocols. For TCRbeta analysis, collaborator samples were shipped as frozen whole blood, as isolated PBMCs, or as DNA extracted from either sample type. The specimen sequenced was peripheral blood. The sequence was collected from a woman aged 45 to 65 with active or convalescent COVID-19. The chain links TRBV2 with TRBJ2-3, and 10 bases in between align with TRBD1. The CDR3 amino acid sequence is: CASRADRGHTDTQYF. The DNA reads as follows: TGTGCCAGCAGAGCAGACAGGGGGCACACAGATACGCAGTATTTT.